The clone carrying this TCR beta chain has ten or more counts. Antigen unknown. TCRdb re-analysed the 5' RACE reads in MiXCR, keeping a single row per CDR3 protein. The repertoire has some 200,000 distinct CDR3 sequences, about 18% of them found once; the top ten carry 3.5% to 5%. The data were taken from a study of CD8 T cells in ankylosing spondylitis. Regarding the study as a whole: The disease-linked clones had a CD8+ phenotype and low blood frequencies. Clones tied to disease were said to be significantly enriched in matched ankylosing spondylitis synovial fluid. It appeared that ankylosing spondylitis blood was characterized by a TCR beta motif of fewer than ten highly homologous variants.

The CDR3 runs 16 residues. Trimming at V came to 3 bases and at J to 3 bases, leaving 7 bases not matched to a gene. Germline loops: CDR1 SQVTM, CDR2 ANQGSEA. The specimen was blood, either unsorted or a sorted T cell fraction (not recorded which). The sequence was obtained from a male donor aged 10 to 35 with ankylosing spondylitis or in good health (not recorded which). The chain recombines TRBV29-1 with TRBJ2-1, with 11 bases fitting TRBD1. CDR3 DNA sequence: TGCAGCGTTGACCTTTCCGGGACAGGGGGCTACAATGAGCAGTTCTTC. Protein product: CSVDLSGTGGYNEQFF.